This TCR beta chain comes out of a study of cytomegalovirus exposure and HLA in healthy donors. General study results and limits: Some TCR beta chains (around 160 of them) were listed as cytomegalovirus-associated. Sequencing likely produced, as an artifact, a cluster of highly shared sequence variants. In an earlier analysis, most TCR beta V segments were productive about 87% or about 30% of the time.

The primer mix had 60 Vbeta and 13 Jbeta primers. Using immunoSEQ multiplex PCR, the repertoire was profiled, and TCRdb retains in-frame clones only, with some absent. The sample has around 120,000 clones, approximately 82% seen once. Notes on this clone: No antigen is known for it.

V shed 3 bases, J shed 2 bases, and the junction held 11 bases outside the gene matches. This CDR3 is built from 17 residues. Germline CDR1 reads LGHNA; CDR2 reads YNFKEQ. Sequencing was carried out using PBMCs. The clonotype comes from a man between 45 and 60 years old in good health and CMV-seronegative. The chain joins TRBV4-2 to TRBJ2-5; 8 nucleotides match TRBD2. DNA for the CDR3: TGTGCCAGCAGCCAGGGAGGACTAAGCGGGGGTCAAGAGACCCAGTACTTC. It codes for CASSQGGLSGGQETQYF.